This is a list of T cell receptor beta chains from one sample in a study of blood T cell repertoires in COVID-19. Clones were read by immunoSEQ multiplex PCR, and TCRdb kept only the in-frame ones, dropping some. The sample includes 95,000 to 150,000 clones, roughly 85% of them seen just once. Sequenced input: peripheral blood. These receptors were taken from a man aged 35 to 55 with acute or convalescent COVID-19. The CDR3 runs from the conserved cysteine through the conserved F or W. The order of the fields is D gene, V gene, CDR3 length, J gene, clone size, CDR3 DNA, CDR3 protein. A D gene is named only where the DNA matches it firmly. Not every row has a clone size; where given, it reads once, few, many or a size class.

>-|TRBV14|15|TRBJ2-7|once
TGTGCCAGCAGCCCCAGAATGGGAGGCCCCTACGAGCAGTACTTC
CASSPRMGGPYEQYF
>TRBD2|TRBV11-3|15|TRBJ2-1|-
TGTGCCAGCAGCTTAGCTAGCGGGGTTGGCAATGAGCAGTTCTTC
CASSLASGVGNEQFF
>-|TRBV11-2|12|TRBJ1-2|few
TGTGCCAGCAGCCACAGACACTCTGGCTACACCTTC
CASSHRHSGYTF
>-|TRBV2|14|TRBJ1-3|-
TGTGCCACCGAAGGGTACAGGTCTGGAAACACCATATATTTT
CATEGYRSGNTIYF
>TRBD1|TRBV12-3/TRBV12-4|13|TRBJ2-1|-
TGTGCCAGCAGTCTAAGGACAGGGAATGAGCAGTTCTTC
CASSLRTGNEQFF
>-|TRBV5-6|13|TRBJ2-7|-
TGTGCCAGCATGCCCTCGAGCTCCTACGAGCAGTACTTC
CASMPSSSYEQYF
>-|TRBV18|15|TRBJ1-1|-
TGTGCCAGCTCACCACCTTGGGACATCTACACTGAAGCTTTCTTT
CASSPPWDIYTEAFF
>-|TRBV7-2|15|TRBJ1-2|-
TGTGCCAGCAGCCCATTGGGGGGGCGCATGGATGGCTACACCTTC
CASSPLGGRMDGYTF
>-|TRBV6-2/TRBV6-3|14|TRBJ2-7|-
TGTGCCAGCAGCAAGACAGGCGTCTCCTACGAGCAGTACTTC
CASSKTGVSYEQYF
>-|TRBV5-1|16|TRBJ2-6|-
TGCGCCAGCAGCTTGGGGACGGGGACAGGGGCCAACGTCCTGACTTTC
CASSLGTGTGANVLTF
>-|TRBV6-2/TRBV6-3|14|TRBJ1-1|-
TGTGCCAGCAGCGACACCCGGCTCCACACTGAAGCTTTCTTT
CASSDTRLHTEAFF
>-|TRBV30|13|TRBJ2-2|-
TGTGCCTGGAGTTATACGAACACCGGGGAGCTGTTTTTT
CAWSYTNTGELFF
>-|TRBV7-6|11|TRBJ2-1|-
TGTGCCAGCGGAGGGGAACATGAGCAGTTCTTC
CASGGEHEQFF
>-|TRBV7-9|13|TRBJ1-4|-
TGTGCCAGCAGCGGGGGAGGGTGGGAAAAACTGTTTTTT
CASSGGGWEKLFF
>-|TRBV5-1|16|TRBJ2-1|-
TGCGCCAGCAGCTTGGACGGGACTGGGATCTACAATGAGCAGTTCTTC
CASSLDGTGIYNEQFF
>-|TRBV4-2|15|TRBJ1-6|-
TGTGCCAGCAGCCAACCGGTGGGCCTCGATTCACCCCTCCACTTT
CASSQPVGLDSPLHF
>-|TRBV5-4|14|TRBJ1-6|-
TGTGCCAGCAGATTTGACAGTTATAATTCACCCCTCCACTTT
CASRFDSYNSPLHF
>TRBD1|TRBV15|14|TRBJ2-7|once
TGTGCCACCAGGTTGGGGGGACAGGCACGCGAGCAGTACTTC
CATRLGGQAREQYF
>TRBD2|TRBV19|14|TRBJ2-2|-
TGTGCCAGTAGTATGAAACTAGCGACCGGGGAGCTGTTTTTT
CASSMKLATGELFF
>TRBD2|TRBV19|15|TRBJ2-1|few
TGTGCCAGTGGCAAGACTAGCGGCTCCTACAATGAGCAGTTCTTC
CASGKTSGSYNEQFF
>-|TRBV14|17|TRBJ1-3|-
TGTGCCAGCAGCCAAGAAGGAGGCTTCCTCACTGGAAACACCATATATTTT
CASSQEGGFLTGNTIYF
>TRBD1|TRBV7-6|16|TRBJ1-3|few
TGTGCCAGCAGCTCGTACCGGGACAGCTCTGGAAACACCATATATTTT
CASSSYRDSSGNTIYF